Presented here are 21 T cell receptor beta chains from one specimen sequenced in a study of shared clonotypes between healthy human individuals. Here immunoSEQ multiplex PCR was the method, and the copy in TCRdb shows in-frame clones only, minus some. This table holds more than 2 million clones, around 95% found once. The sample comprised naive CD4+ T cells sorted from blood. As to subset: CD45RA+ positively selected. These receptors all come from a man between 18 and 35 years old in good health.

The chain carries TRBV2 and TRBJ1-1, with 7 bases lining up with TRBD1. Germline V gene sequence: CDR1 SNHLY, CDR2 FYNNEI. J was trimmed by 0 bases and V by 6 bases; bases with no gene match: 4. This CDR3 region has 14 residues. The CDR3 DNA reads TGTGCCAGCAGAGCAACAGGGGTGAACACTGAAGCTTTCTTT. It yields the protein CASRATGVNTEAFF.

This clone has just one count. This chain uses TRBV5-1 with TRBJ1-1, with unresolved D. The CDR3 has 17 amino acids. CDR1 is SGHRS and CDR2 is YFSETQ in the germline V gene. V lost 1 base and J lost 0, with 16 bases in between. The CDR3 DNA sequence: TGCGCCAGCAGCTTGAACTCCCAGAAAGGGATGAACACTGAAGCTTTCTTT. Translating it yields CASSLNSQKGMNTEAFF.

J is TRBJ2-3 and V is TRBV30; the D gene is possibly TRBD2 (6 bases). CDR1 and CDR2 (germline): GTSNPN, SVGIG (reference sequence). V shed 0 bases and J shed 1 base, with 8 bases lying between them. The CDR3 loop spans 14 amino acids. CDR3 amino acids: CAWSVPSGTDTQYF. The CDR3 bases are TGTGCCTGGAGTGTACCTAGCGGCACAGATACGCAGTATTTT.

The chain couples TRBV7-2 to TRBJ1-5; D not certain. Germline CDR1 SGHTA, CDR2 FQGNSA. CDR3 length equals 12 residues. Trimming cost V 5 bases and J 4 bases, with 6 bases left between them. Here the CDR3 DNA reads TGTGCCAGCAGCGTGGAGAATCAGCCCCAGCATTTT. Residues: CASSVENQPQHF.

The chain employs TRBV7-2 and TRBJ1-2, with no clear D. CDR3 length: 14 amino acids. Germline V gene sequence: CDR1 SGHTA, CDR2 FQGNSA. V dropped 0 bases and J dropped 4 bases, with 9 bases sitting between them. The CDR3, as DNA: TGTGCCAGCAGCTTAGCACCCGCCGGCTATGGCTACACCTTC. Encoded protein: CASSLAPAGYGYTF.

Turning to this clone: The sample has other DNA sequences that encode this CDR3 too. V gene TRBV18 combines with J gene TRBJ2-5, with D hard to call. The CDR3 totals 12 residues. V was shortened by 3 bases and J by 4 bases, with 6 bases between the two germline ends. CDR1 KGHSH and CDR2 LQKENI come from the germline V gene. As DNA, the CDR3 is TGTGCCAGCTCACCCGTCCGAGAGACCCAGTACTTC. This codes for CASSPVRETQYF.

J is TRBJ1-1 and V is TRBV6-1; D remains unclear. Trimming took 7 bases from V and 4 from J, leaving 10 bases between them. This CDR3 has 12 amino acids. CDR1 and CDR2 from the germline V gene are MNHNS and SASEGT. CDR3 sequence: CASMFWGTEAFF. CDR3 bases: TGTGCCAGCATGTTCTGGGGCACTGAAGCTTTCTTT.

The CDR3 DNA reads as TGTGCCAGCAGCTTGACGGACAGCATCTATGGCTACACCTTC. Amino acid sequence: CASSLTDSIYGYTF. This chain links TRBV5-6 with TRBJ1-2, with D possibly matching TRBD1 (6 bases). The V gene's germline CDR1 is SGHDT and CDR2 YYEEEE. V was pared by 1 base and J by 4 bases, with 11 bases between. CDR3 length equals 14 residues.

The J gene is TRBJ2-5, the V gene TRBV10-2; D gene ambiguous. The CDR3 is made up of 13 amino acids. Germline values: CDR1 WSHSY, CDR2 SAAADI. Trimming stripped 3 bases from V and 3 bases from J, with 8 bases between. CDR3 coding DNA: TGCGCCAGCAGTGACCTTTTAAAAGAGACCCAGTACTTC. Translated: CASSDLLKETQYF.

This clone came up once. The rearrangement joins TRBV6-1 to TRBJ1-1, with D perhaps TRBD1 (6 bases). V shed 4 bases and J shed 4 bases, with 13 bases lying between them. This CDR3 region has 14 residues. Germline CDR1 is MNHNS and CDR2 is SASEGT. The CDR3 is CASSGQDLGTEAFF. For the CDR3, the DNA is TGTGCCAGCAGTGGACAGGATCTTGGCACTGAAGCTTTCTTT.

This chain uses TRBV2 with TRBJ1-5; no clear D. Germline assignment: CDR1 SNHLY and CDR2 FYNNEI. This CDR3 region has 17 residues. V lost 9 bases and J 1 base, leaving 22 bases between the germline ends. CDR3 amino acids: CASIGPRGSISNQPQHF. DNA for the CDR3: TGTGCCAGTATTGGACCCAGAGGGAGTATAAGCAATCAGCCCCAGCATTTT.

The CDR3 bases are TGTGCCAGTAACTATGGCCCCAGCAATCAGCCCCAGCATTTT. Protein sequence: CASNYGPSNQPQHF. V usage is TRBV19 and J usage is TRBJ1-5, with D uncertain. Deletions cut 7 bases from V and 1 base from J, with 11 bases between. This CDR3 region has 14 residues. Germline CDR1 LNHDA, CDR2 SQIVND (reference sequence).

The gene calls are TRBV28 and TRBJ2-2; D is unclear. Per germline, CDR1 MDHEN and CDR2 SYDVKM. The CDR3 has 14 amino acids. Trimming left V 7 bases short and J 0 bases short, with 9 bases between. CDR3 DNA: TGTGCCAGCAAAGGCCGCACGAACACCGGGGAGCTGTTTTTT. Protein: CASKGRTNTGELFF.

The CDR3 sequence: CASSFADPGAYEQYF. The CDR3 nucleotides are TGTGCCAGCAGTTTCGCCGATCCTGGGGCTTACGAGCAGTACTTC. The rearrangement links TRBV28 to TRBJ2-7; perhaps TRBD1 as D (5 bases). V lost 3 bases and J lost 4, with 16 bases in between. CDR1 MDHEN and CDR2 SYDVKM come from the germline V gene. The CDR3 runs 15 residues.

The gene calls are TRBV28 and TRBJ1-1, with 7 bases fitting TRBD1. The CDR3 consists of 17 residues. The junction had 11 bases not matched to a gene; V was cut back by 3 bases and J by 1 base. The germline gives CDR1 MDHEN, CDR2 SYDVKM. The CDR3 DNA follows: TGTGCCAGCAGTTTCCTTTACCCATGGACAGGGAACACTGAAGCTTTCTTT. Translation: CASSFLYPWTGNTEAFF. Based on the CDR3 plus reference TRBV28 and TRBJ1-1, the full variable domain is DVKVTQSSRYLVKRTGEKVFLECVQDMDHENMFWYRQDPGLGLRLIYFSYDVKMKEKGDIPEGYSVSREKKERFSLILESASTNQTSMYLCASSFLYPWTGNTEAFFGQGTRLTVV.

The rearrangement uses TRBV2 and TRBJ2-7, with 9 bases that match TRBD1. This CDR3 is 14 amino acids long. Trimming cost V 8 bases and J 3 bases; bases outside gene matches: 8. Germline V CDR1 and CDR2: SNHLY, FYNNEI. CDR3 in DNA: TGTGCCAGCCACAGGGGGCGCGGAAGCTACGAGCAGTACTTC. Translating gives CASHRGRGSYEQYF.

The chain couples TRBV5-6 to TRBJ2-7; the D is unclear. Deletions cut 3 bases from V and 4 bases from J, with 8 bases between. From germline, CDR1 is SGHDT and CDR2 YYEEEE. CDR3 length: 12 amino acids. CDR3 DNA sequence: TGTGCCAGCAGCTGGCAGTCTTACGAGCAGTACTTC. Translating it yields CASSWQSYEQYF.

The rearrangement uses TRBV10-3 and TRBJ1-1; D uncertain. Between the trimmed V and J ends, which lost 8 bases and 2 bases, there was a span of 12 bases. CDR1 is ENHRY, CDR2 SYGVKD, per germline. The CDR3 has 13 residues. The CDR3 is CAISRGHNTEAFF. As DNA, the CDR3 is TGTGCCATCTCCCGAGGCCACAACACTGAAGCTTTCTTT.

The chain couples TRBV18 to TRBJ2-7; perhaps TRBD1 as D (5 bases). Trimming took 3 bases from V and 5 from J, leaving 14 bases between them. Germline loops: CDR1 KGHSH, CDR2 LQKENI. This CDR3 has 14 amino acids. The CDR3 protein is CASSPTERTHEQYF. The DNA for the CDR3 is TGTGCCAGCTCACCGACAGAACGGACCCACGAGCAGTACTTC.

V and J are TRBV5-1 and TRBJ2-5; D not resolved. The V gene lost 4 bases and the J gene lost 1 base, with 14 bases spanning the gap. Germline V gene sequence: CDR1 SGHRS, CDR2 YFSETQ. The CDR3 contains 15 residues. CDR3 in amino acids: CASSLIPVGQETQYF. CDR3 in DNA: TGCGCCAGCAGCCTTATCCCGGTTGGCCAAGAGACCCAGTACTTC.

The CDR3 nucleotides read TGTGCCAGCAGCTTAGTAGCGGACAGGGCCAACTACGGATATGGCTACACCTTC. Translation: CASSLVADRANYGYGYTF. V and J are TRBV7-9 and TRBJ1-2, with 8 bases that match TRBD1. The germline V gene has CDR1 SEHNR and CDR2 FQNEAQ (reference sequence). CDR3 length: 18 residues. Trimming removed 1 base from V and 5 bases from J; junction bases left unmatched: 15.